This TCR beta chain was sequenced during a study of cytomegalovirus exposure and HLA in healthy donors. General study findings and limits: Reported findings show TCR beta sequences accurately forecast HLA-A and HLA-B alleles in most subjects. Within the data, a cluster of highly shared sequence variants was likely a sequencing artifact.

As for this clone: Its antigen is not known.

Primers included in the PCR were 60 Vbeta and 13 Jbeta primers. Data came from immunoSEQ multiplex PCR; TCRdb stores just in-frame clones and leaves some out. The table lists roughly 73,000 clones. The TCR originated in a female donor in good health and CMV-seropositive. The specimen sequenced was PBMCs.

This CDR3 is CASSIRGNPYEQYF. In DNA, the CDR3 is TGTGCCAGTAGTATCCGGGGGAATCCCTACGAGCAGTACTTC. V is TRBV19 and J is TRBJ2-7; D possibly corresponds to TRBD2 (6 bases). Trimming cost V 3 bases and J 2 bases, with 11 bases left between them. The germline CDR1 and CDR2 sequences are LNHDA and SQIVND (reference sequence). CDR3 size: 14 residues.